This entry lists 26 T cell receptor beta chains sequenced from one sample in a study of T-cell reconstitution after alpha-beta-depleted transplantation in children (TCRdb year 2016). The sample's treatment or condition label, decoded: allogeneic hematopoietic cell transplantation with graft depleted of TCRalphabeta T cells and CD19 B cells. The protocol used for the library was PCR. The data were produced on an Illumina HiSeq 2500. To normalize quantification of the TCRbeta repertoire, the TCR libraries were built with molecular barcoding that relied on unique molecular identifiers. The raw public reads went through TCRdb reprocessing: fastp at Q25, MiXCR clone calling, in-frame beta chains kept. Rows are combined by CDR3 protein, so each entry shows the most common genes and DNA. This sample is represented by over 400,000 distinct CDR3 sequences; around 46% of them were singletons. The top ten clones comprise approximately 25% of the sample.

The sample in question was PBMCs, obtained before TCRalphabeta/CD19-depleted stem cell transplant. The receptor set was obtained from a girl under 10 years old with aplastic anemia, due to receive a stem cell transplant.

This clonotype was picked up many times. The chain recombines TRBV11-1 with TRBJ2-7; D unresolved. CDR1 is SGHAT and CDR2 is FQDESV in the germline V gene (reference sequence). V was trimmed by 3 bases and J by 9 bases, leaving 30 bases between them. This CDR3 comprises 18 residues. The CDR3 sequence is CASSFGTDTTPHSFPQYF. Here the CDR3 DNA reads TGTGCCAGCAGCTTTGGTACCGACACCACACCACACTCCTTCCCGCAGTACTTC. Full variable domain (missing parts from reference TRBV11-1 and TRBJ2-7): EAEVAQSPRYKITEKSQAVAFWCDPISGHATLYWYRQILGQGPELLVQFQDESVVDDSQLPKDRFSAERLKGVDSTLKIQPAELGDSAMYLCASSFGTDTTPHSFPQYFGPGTRLTVT.

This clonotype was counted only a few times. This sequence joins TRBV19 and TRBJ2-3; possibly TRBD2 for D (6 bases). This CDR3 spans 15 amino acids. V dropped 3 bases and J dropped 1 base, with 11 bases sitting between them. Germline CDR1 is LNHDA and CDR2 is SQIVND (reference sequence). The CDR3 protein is CASSMGGVGTDTQYF. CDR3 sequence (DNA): TGTGCCAGTAGTATGGGGGGAGTGGGCACAGATACGCAGTATTTT.

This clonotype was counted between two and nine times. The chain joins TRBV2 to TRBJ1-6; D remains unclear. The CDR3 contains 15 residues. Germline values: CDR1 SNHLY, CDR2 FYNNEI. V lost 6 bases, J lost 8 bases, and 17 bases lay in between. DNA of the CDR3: TGTGCCAGCAGCTCGCTTGGCAAGACATATTCACCCCTCCACTTT. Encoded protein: CASSSLGKTYSPLHF.

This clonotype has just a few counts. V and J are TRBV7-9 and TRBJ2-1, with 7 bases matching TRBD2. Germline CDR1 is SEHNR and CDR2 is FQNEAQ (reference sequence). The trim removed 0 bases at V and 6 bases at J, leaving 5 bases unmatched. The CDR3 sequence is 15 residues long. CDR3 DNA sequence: TGTGCCAGCAGCTTAGCGGGAGGGCTCTTCAATGAGCAGTTCTTC. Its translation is CASSLAGGLFNEQFF.

CDR3 residues: CASSLGNSGGYTDTQYF. The CDR3, as DNA: TGTGCCAGCAGCTTGGGAAATAGCGGGGGGTACACAGATACGCAGTATTTT. The chain couples TRBV5-8 to TRBJ2-3, with 10 bases aligning to TRBD2. The CDR3 totals 17 residues. The germline V gene encodes CDR1 SGHTS and CDR2 YDEGEE. Trimming cost V 0 bases and J 2 bases; bases outside gene matches: 6.

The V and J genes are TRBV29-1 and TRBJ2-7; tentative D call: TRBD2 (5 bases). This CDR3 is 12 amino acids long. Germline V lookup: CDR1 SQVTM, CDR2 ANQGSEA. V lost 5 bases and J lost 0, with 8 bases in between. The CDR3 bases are TGCAGCGTTCTGGCGGGCTCCTACGAGCAGTACTTC. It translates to CSVLAGSYEQYF.

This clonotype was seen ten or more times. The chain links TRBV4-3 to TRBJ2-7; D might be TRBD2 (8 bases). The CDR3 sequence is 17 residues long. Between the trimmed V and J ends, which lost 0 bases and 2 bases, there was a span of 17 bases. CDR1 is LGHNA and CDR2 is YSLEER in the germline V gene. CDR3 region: CASSQDWSSGTAYEQYF. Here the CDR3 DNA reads TGCGCCAGCAGCCAAGATTGGAGTAGCGGGACAGCCTACGAGCAGTACTTC.

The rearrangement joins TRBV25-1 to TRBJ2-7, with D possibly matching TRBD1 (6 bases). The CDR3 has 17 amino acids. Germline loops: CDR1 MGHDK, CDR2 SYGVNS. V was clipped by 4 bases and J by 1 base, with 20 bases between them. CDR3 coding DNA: TGTGCCAGCAGTGCGCGTCAGGGAACAGGGCCTTCCTACGAGCAGTACTTC. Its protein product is CASSARQGTGPSYEQYF.

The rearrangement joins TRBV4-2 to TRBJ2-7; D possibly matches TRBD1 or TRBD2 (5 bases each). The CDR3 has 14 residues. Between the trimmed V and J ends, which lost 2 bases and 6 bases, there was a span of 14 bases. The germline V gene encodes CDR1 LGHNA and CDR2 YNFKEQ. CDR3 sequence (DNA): TGTGCCAGCAGCCAAAACATTGGGACGATCGAGCAGTACTTC. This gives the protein CASSQNIGTIEQYF.

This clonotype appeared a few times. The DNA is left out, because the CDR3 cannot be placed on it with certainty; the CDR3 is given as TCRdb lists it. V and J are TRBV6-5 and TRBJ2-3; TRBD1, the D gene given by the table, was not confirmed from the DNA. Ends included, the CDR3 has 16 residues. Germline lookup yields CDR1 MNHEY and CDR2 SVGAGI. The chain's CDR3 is CASSSSDRGRKDTQYF.

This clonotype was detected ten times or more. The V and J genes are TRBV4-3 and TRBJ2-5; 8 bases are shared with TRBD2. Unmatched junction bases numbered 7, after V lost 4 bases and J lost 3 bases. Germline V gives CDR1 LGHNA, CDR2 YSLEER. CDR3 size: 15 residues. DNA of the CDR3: TGCGCCAGCAGCCGCCGGGAACTAGCGGAAGAGACCCAGTACTTC. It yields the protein CASSRRELAEETQYF.

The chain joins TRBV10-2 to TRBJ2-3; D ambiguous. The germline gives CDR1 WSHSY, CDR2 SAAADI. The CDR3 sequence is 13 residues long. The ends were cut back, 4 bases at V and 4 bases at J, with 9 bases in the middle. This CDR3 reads CASSADRADTQYF. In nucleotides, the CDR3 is TGCGCCAGCAGTGCAGATCGCGCAGATACGCAGTATTTT.

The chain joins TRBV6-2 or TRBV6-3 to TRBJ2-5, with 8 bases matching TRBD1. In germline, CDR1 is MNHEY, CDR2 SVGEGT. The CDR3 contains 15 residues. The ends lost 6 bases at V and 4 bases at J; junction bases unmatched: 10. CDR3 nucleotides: TGTGCCAGCAGGCATGCGGACAGGGATCGAGAGACCCAGTACTTC. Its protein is CASRHADRDRETQYF.

The CDR3 DNA is TGCAGCGTTGGCCCCGGACTATCCCGATACGAGCAGTACTTC. It codes for CSVGPGLSRYEQYF. The chain employs TRBV29-1 and TRBJ2-7; the D gene is possibly TRBD2 (6 bases). The CDR3 runs 14 residues. V was pared by 4 bases and J by 4 bases, with 17 bases between. Germline V gene data show CDR1 as SQVTM and CDR2 as ANQGSEA.

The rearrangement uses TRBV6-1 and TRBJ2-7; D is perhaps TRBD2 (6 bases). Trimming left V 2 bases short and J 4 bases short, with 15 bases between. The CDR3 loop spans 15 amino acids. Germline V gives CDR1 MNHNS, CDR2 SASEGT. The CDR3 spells CASSEWTGRSYEQYF. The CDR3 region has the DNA TGTGCCAGCAGTGAATGGACGGGGAGGTCTTACGAGCAGTACTTC.

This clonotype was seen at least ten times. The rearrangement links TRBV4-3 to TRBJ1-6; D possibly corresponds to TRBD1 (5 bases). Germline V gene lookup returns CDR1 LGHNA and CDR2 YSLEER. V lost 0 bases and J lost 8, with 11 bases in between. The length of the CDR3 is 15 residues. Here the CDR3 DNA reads TGCGCCAGCAGCCAAGACGGGGCTTTCGATTCACCCCTCCACTTT. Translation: CASSQDGAFDSPLHF.

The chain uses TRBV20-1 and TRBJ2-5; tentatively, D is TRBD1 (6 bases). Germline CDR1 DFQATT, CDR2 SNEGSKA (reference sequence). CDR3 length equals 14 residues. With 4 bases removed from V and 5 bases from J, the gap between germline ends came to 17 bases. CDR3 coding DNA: TGCAGTGCTACAGGGGTAGTGCGTATGGAGACCCAGTACTTC. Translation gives CSATGVVRMETQYF.

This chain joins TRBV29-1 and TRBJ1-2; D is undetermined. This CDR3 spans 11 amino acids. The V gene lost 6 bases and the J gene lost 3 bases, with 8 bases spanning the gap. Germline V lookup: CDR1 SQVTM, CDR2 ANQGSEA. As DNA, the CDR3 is TGCAGCGTCGTGGGAGACTATGGCTACACCTTC. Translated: CSVVGDYGYTF. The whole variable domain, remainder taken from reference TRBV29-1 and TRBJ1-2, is SAVISQKPSRDICQRGTSLTIQCQVDSQVTMMFWYRQQPGQSLTLIATANQGSEATYESGFVIDKFPISRPNLTFSTLTVSNMSPEDSSIYLCSVVGDYGYTFGSGTRLTVV.

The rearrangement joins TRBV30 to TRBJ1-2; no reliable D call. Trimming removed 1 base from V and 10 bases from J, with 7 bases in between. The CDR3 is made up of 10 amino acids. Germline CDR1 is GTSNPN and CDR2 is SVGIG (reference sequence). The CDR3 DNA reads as TGTGCCTGGAGTGGGGAGATCTACACCTTC. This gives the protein CAWSGEIYTF.

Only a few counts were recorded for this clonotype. CDR3 sequence: CASSPRELRGYTF. DNA for the CDR3: TGTGCCAGCAGCCCCAGGGAGCTAAGGGGCTACACCTTC. The genes are TRBV6-6 and TRBJ1-2, with a weak D call TRBD1 (5 bases). The germline V gene encodes CDR1 MNHNY and CDR2 SVGAGI (reference sequence). This CDR3 has 13 residues. V was pared by 6 bases and J by 8 bases, with 16 bases between.

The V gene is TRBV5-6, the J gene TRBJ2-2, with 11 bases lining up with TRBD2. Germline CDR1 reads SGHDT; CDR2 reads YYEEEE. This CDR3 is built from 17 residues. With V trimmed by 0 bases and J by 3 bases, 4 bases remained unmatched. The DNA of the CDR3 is TGTGCCAGCAGCTTGGCCGGGACTAGCGGATACACCGGGGAGCTGTTTTTT. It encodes CASSLAGTSGYTGELFF.

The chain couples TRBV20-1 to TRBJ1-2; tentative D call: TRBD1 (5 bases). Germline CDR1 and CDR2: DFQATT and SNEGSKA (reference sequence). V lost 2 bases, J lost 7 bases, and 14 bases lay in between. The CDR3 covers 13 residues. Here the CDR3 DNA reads TGCAGTGCTAGATCCACCGGGACGTCTGGCTACACCTTC. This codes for CSARSTGTSGYTF.

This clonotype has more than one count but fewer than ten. This CDR3 reads CASSQGQINSPLHF. The CDR3 region has the DNA TGTGCCAGCAGTCAGGGACAGATTAATTCACCCCTCCACTTT. This chain uses TRBV12-3 or TRBV12-4 with TRBJ1-6; 7 nucleotides match TRBD1. Losses at the gene ends were 5 bases for V and 6 bases for J; bases not matched to a gene: 4. The CDR3 has 14 residues.

CDR3 sequence (DNA): TGTGCCAGCAGCTCGGTTGGACAGGGTCCGAGAACCGGGGAGCTGTTTTTT. It translates to CASSSVGQGPRTGELFF. The V and J genes are TRBV5-4 and TRBJ2-2; 8 nucleotides agree with TRBD1. Germline-derived CDR1 and CDR2 are SGHNT and YYREEE (reference sequence). The CDR3 consists of 17 residues. Germline trimming cut 3 bases from V and 5 bases from J; bases unmatched to any gene: 12.

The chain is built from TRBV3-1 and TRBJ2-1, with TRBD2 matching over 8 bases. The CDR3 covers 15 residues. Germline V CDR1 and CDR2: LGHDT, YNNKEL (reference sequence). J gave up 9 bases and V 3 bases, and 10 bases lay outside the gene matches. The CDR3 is CASSQYFSGNAEQFF. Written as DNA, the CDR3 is TGTGCCAGCAGCCAGTATTTTAGCGGGAACGCTGAGCAGTTCTTC.

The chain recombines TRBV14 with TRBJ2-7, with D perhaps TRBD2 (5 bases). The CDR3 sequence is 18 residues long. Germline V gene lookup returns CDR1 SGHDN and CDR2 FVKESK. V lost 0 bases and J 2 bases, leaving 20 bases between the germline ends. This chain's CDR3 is CASSQDLPGMRTAYEQYF. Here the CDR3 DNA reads TGTGCCAGCAGCCAAGATCTCCCGGGAATGAGAACTGCCTACGAGCAGTACTTC. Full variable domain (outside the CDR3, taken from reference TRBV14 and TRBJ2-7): EAGVTQFPSHSVIEKGQTVTLRCDPISGHDNLYWYRRVMGKEIKFLLHFVKESKQDESGMPNNRFLAERTGGTYSTLKVQPAELEDSGVYFCASSQDLPGMRTAYEQYFGPGTRLTVT.